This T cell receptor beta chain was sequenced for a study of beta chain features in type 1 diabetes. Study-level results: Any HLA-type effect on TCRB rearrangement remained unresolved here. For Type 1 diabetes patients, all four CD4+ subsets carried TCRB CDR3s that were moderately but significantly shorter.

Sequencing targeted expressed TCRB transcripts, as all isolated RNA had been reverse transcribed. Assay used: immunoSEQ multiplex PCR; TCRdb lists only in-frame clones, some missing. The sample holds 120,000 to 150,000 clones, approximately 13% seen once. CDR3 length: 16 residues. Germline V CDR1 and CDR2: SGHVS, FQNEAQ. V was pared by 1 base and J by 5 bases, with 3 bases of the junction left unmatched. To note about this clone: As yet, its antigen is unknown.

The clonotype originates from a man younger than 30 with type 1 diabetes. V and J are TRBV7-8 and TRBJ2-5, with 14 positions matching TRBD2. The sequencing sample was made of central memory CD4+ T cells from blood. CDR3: CASSLGLAGGSETQYF. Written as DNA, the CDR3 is TGTGCCAGCAGCTTAGGACTAGCGGGGGGGTCGGAGACCCAGTACTTC. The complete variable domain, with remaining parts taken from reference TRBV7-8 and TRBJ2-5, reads GAGVSQSPRYKVAKRGQDVALRCDPISGHVSLFWYQQALGQGPEFLTYFQNEAQLDKSGLPSDRFFAERPEGSVSTLKIQRTQQEDSAVYLCASSLGLAGGSETQYFGPGTRLLVL.